Below, 9 T cell receptor beta chains from the same sample are listed, as sequenced in a study of OX40 agonist ivuxolimab in advanced cancers. Data came from immunoSEQ multiplex PCR; TCRdb stores just in-frame clones and leaves some out. The repertoire holds tens of thousands of clones, with about 89% as singletons. The sequenced sample was CD4+ or CD8+ T cells sorted from blood, obtained in a trial of the OX40 agonist ivuxolimab. Every receptor here comes from an adult with an advanced solid tumor such as melanoma, head and neck, liver or kidney cancer.

The chain's CDR3 is CASSFGDRVSHEFYGYTF. CDR3 sequence (DNA): TGTGCCAGCAGCTTTGGGGACAGGGTATCCCACGAATTCTATGGCTACACCTTC. This sequence joins TRBV7-9 and TRBJ1-2; 9 nucleotides line up with TRBD1. Trimming took 3 bases from V and 4 from J; bases not matched to a gene: 15. The CDR3 contains 18 residues. Per germline, CDR1 SEHNR and CDR2 FQNEAQ (reference sequence).

The chain combines TRBV5-4 with TRBJ2-2; 8 positions match TRBD2. Germline loops: CDR1 SGHNT, CDR2 YYREEE (reference sequence). The ends lost 4 bases at V and 1 base at J; junction bases unmatched: 6. The CDR3 length is 16 residues. CDR3 bases: TGTGCCAGCAGCCGGGGTAGCGGGGAGAACACCGGGGAGCTGTTTTTT. Translated, it gives CASSRGSGENTGELFF.

The rearrangement links TRBV4-3 to TRBJ1-5; D not resolved. The CDR3 sequence is 13 residues long. Trimming removed 0 bases from V and 4 bases from J, with 4 bases in between. Germline CDR1 and CDR2: LGHNA and YSLEER. The CDR3 bases are TGCGCCAGCAGCCAAGATCCGAATCAGCCCCAGCATTTT. As protein: CASSQDPNQPQHF.

The chain combines TRBV28 with TRBJ2-2; 8 nucleotides line up with TRBD2. The V gene's germline CDR1 is MDHEN and CDR2 SYDVKM. Trimming at V came to 6 bases and at J to 6 bases, leaving 18 bases not matched to a gene. This CDR3 is built from 18 residues. CDR3 protein: CASRPSAGTSFTPGELFF. CDR3 bases: TGTGCCAGCAGGCCCAGTGCCGGGACTAGTTTTACGCCCGGGGAGCTGTTTTTT.

The chain recombines TRBV28 with TRBJ2-1; D not resolved. The CDR3 has 12 residues. Per germline, CDR1 MDHEN and CDR2 SYDVKM. Trimming removed 9 bases at V and 3 bases at J, with 9 bases between. The CDR3 spells CASTFSYNEQFF. The DNA for the CDR3 is TGTGCCAGTACCTTTAGCTACAATGAGCAGTTCTTC.

The gene calls are TRBV13 and TRBJ2-5, with a possible D match to TRBD2 (5 bases). V shed 3 bases and J shed 7 bases, with 21 bases lying between them. The germline CDR1 and CDR2 sequences are PRHDT and FYEKMQ (reference sequence). CDR3 length: 16 amino acids. For the CDR3, the DNA is TGTGCCAGCAGCTTGGCCGAACAGCCTACTCGGGGGACCCAGTACTTC. It specifies CASSLAEQPTRGTQYF.

V usage is TRBV2 and J usage is TRBJ1-2; D might be TRBD1 (6 bases). Trimming took off 10 bases at V and 6 bases at J, with 12 bases between the two ends. This CDR3 has 11 residues. In germline, CDR1 is SNHLY, CDR2 FYNNEI. In DNA, the CDR3 is TGTGCCACCGCGACAGGACATGGCTACACCTTC. It specifies CATATGHGYTF.

This clone was counted a single time. The rearrangement joins TRBV27 to TRBJ2-1, with 8 bases that match TRBD2. The CDR3 has 14 residues. Losses at the gene ends were 2 bases for V and 5 bases for J; bases not matched to a gene: 2. Germline loops: CDR1 MNHEY, CDR2 SMNVEV (reference sequence). CDR3 nucleotides: TGTGCCAGCAGTTTAATGGGACTAGACAATGAGCAGTTCTTC. Protein product: CASSLMGLDNEQFF.

The chain recombines TRBV29-1 with TRBJ2-7; TRBD2 is a possible D gene (6 bases). The CDR3 extends over 15 amino acids. Germline lookup yields CDR1 SQVTM and CDR2 ANQGSEA. V lost 1 base, J lost 2 bases, and 15 bases lay in between. CDR3: CSVEVRSGPTYEQYF. Written as DNA, the CDR3 is TGCAGCGTTGAAGTCCGTAGCGGCCCTACCTACGAGCAGTACTTC.